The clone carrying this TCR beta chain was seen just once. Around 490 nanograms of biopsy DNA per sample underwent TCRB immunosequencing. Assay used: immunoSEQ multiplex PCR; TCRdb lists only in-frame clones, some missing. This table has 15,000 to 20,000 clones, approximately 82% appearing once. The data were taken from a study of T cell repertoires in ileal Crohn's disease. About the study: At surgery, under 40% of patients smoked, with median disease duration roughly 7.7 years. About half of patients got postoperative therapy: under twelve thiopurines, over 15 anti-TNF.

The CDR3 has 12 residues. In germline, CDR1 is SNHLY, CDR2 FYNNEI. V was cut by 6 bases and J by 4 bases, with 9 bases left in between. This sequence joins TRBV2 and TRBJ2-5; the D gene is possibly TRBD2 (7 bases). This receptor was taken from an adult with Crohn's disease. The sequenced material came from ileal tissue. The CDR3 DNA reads TGTGCCAGCAGGGGAGGGGGAGAGACCCAGTACTTC. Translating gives CASRGGGETQYF.